Presented here are 24 T cell receptor beta chains from one specimen sequenced in a study of T cells in Graves' hyperthyroidism and ophthalmopathy (dated by TCRdb to about 2019). The protocol used for the library was multiplex PCR. The sample was run on an Illumina HiSeq 2000. Amplification of TCR beta CDR3 regions was carried out from RNA transcripts. For the first round of RT-PCR on the TCR CDR3, the HTBI primer set was used together with the Qiagen OneStep RT-PCR kit. TCRdb reanalyzed the raw reads on its own, using fastp at Q25 for trimming and MiXCR for clone calling, and kept in-frame beta chains. Each entry is one CDR3 protein sequence, shown with its most common DNA and genes. This sample lists around 100,000 distinct CDR3 sequences; roughly 50% were detected once. The ten largest clones represent 20% to 30% of the sample. Material for sequencing was blood. The receptors were gathered from a man aged 40-49 years with Graves' hyperthyroidism.

There are many counts of this clonotype. The chain recombines TRBV5-1 with TRBJ2-7; TRBD2 agrees at 7 bases. Germline assignment: CDR1 SGHRS and CDR2 YFSETQ. Trimming cost V 0 bases and J 2 bases; bases outside gene matches: 5. This CDR3 is 15 amino acids long. The CDR3 here is CASSLAGTTTYEQYF. CDR3 DNA: TGCGCCAGCAGCTTGGCCGGGACTACCACCTACGAGCAGTACTTC.

A note on this clonotype: This likely comes from a read error, as the CDR3 has no conserved phenylalanine or tryptophan at its end. This chain joins TRBV15 and TRBJ2-6; 7 bases agree with TRBD1. Germline CDR1 LNHNV, CDR2 YYDKDF (reference sequence). After removal of 2 bases from V and 2 bases from J, the junction contained 6 bases not matched to a gene. This CDR3 spans 17 amino acids. The CDR3 region is CATSRKHRGPGANVLTI. The CDR3 DNA reads TGTGCCACCAGCAGAAAACATAGGGGGCCTGGGGCCAACGTCCTGACTATC.

To note about this clonotype: The CDR3 ends on some other residue instead of the conserved phenylalanine or tryptophan, so this is likely a read error. The chain recombines TRBV20-1 with TRBJ2-5; D is unclear. V gave up 1 base and J gave up 3 bases, with 12 bases separating them. CDR1 and CDR2 from the germline V gene are DFQATT and SNEGSKA (reference sequence). This CDR3 has 14 residues. Written as DNA, the CDR3 is TGCAGTGCTAGAGTTGGGTTTGGGGAAGAGACCCAGTACCTC. Protein sequence: CSARVGFGEETQYL.

As for this clonotype: The conserved phenylalanine or tryptophan normally closing the CDR3 is absent here, so this likely arose from a read error. No DNA is shown, since the ends of the CDR3 on it are uncertain; the CDR3 is the one TCRdb lists. This chain links TRBV7-6 with TRBJ2-1. The CDR3 is made up of 12 amino acids, end residues included. Germline CDR1 is SGHVS and CDR2 is FNYEAQ. The CDR3 sequence: CASSPSTGERFL.

This clonotype was seen at least ten times. The chain is built from TRBV5-6 and TRBJ2-7; 9 bases are shared with TRBD2. V lost 4 bases, J lost 2 bases, and 10 bases stayed unmatched. The CDR3 totals 16 residues. The germline gives CDR1 SGHDT, CDR2 YYEEEE. In DNA form, the CDR3 reads TGTGCCAGCAGCAGAGAACTAGCGGGCGCCACCTACGAGCAGTACTTC. Protein product: CASSRELAGATYEQYF.

This clonotype appeared a few times. The genes are TRBV5-6 and TRBJ2-7; 7 nucleotides agree with TRBD2. Trimming at V came to 4 bases and at J to 3 bases, leaving 10 bases not matched to a gene. Germline V gene sequence: CDR1 SGHDT, CDR2 YYEEEE. The CDR3 is made up of 15 amino acids. Here the CDR3 reads CASSEAGQGVYEQYF. The DNA for the CDR3 is TGTGCCAGCAGCGAAGCGGGGCAGGGCGTCTACGAGCAGTACTTC.

This rearrangement joins TRBV9 to TRBJ1-6; TRBD1 aligns across 11 bases. The CDR3 contains 18 residues. The germline V gene has CDR1 SGDLS and CDR2 YYNGEE. The V gene end was trimmed by 4 bases and the J gene end by 8 bases; junction bases not matched to a gene: 14. CDR3 region: CASSQEHLGQGAYSPLHF. The CDR3 DNA is TGTGCCAGCAGCCAAGAGCACCTAGGACAGGGGGCTTATTCACCCCTCCACTTT.

This clonotype was observed at least ten times. The chain links TRBV7-6 to TRBJ2-2; 9 nucleotides agree with TRBD2. V lost 2 bases and J lost 6; bases outside the gene matches: 13. The germline V gene encodes CDR1 SGHVS and CDR2 FNYEAQ. The CDR3 has 18 residues. This chain's CDR3 is CASSLRSAGGDRAGELFF. The CDR3 coding sequence is TGTGCCAGCAGCTTAAGGTCGGCGGGGGGGGACCGGGCCGGGGAGCTGTTTTTT.

This clonotype was observed at least ten times. The chain uses TRBV20-1 and TRBJ1-5, with D possibly matching TRBD1 (5 bases). Germline V gene sequence: CDR1 DFQATT, CDR2 SNEGSKA (reference sequence). CDR3 size: 12 residues. V was clipped by 4 bases and J by 4 bases, with 8 bases between them. The CDR3: CSATGGNQPQHF. Written as DNA, the CDR3 is TGCAGTGCTACTGGGGGGAATCAGCCCCAGCATTTT.

The chain combines TRBV29-1 with TRBJ2-7; 12 bases match TRBD2. CDR1 and CDR2 from the germline V gene are SQVTM and ANQGSEA. This CDR3 is 17 amino acids long. Trimming cost V 4 bases and J 3 bases; bases outside gene matches: 13. The CDR3 spells CSVGGGLAGGPLYEQYF. CDR3 DNA: TGCAGCGTTGGAGGAGGGCTAGCGGGAGGGCCCCTCTACGAGCAGTACTTC.

This clonotype was seen more than once but under ten times. This sequence joins TRBV20-1 and TRBJ1-3; D may be TRBD1 (5 bases). CDR1 DFQATT and CDR2 SNEGSKA come from the germline V gene (reference sequence). Trimming pared 3 bases from V and 7 bases from J, leaving 16 bases between. The CDR3 totals 14 residues. The CDR3 sequence is CSARGVSGWNTIYF. The CDR3 nucleotides are TGCAGTGCTAGGGGGGTTAGCGGGTGGAACACCATATATTTT.

This clonotype was observed many times. The chain employs TRBV5-8 and TRBJ1-6; D ambiguous. With 4 bases removed from V and 10 bases from J, the gap between germline ends came to 15 bases. The CDR3 sequence is 14 residues long. Looked up from germline, CDR1 is SGHTS and CDR2 is YDEGEE. The CDR3 spells CASSAGGPRSPLHF. Written as DNA, the CDR3 is TGTGCCAGCAGCGCGGGAGGCCCTCGATCACCCCTCCACTTT.

Regarding this clonotype: Possible read error: a much larger clone is one base away. The chain uses TRBV24-1 and TRBJ2-2; TRBD2 might be the D (5 bases). The V gene's germline CDR1 is KGHDR and CDR2 SFDVKD. This CDR3 contains 11 residues. CDR3 sequence reads: CATRGSGEQFF. The DNA for the CDR3 is TGTGCCACCCGAGGGTCCGGGGAGCAGTTTTTT.

This clonotype was recorded many times. V and J are TRBV12-3 or TRBV12-4 and TRBJ1-1, with 8 bases that match TRBD1. The CDR3 has 13 amino acids. J was trimmed by 6 bases and V by 7 bases; bases with no gene match: 7. CDR3 sequence reads: CASITQGVSEAFF. Here the CDR3 DNA reads TGTGCCAGCATTACACAGGGGGTGTCTGAAGCTTTCTTT.

The sample holds a few counts of this clonotype. A much bigger clone sits one base away, suggesting this may be a read error. This chain uses TRBV4-2 with TRBJ2-2; D may be TRBD1 or TRBD2 (5 bases each). CDR3 length: 16 amino acids. Germline CDR1 is LGHNA and CDR2 is YNFKEQ. The CDR3 protein is CASSQAPDIVTGELSF. CDR3 nucleotides: TGTGCCAGCAGCCAAGCACCGGACATCGTCACCGGGGAGCTGTCTTTT.

This clonotype was seen repeatedly, ten times or more. The genes are TRBV13 and TRBJ1-1; tentative D call: TRBD1 (6 bases). Germline-derived CDR1 and CDR2 are PRHDT and FYEKMQ (reference sequence). The CDR3 consists of 14 residues. Trimming left V 3 bases short and J 3 bases short, with 11 bases between. CDR3 in DNA: TGTGCCAGCAGCTTTAGCAGGGGCTACACTGAAGCTTTCTTT. Protein sequence: CASSFSRGYTEAFF. The full variable domain, rest sourced from reference TRBV13 and TRBJ1-1, is AAGVIQSPRHLIKEKRETATLKCYPIPRHDTVYWYQQGPGQDPQFLISFYEKMQSDKGSIPDRFSAQQFSDYHSELNMSSLELGDSALYFCASSFSRGYTEAFFGQGTRLTVV.

This clonotype has ten or more counts. The genes are TRBV7-2 and TRBJ1-3; D call uncertain. The CDR3 totals 15 residues. The ends were cut back, 4 bases at V and 0 bases at J, with 10 bases in the middle. Germline V CDR1 and CDR2: SGHTA, FQGNSA. CDR3 residues: CASSWAESSGNTIYF. CDR3 DNA sequence: TGTGCCAGCAGCTGGGCTGAGTCCTCTGGAAACACCATATATTTT.

V usage is TRBV20-1 and J usage is TRBJ1-1; possible D gene TRBD1, 5 bases. Trimming cost V 5 bases and J 5 bases, with 21 bases left between them. Germline V gives CDR1 DFQATT, CDR2 SNEGSKA (reference sequence). The CDR3 is made up of 15 amino acids. CDR3 residues: CSAASGGGLGTEAFF. CDR3 DNA: TGCAGTGCTGCTAGCGGGGGAGGATTGGGGACTGAAGCTTTCTTT.

This clonotype came up many times. The chain couples TRBV6-1 to TRBJ1-6; D is uncertain. V shed 6 bases and J shed 7 bases, with 7 bases lying between them. Per the germline V gene, CDR1 is MNHNS and CDR2 is SASEGT. CDR3 length: 12 amino acids. The CDR3 coding sequence is TGTGCCAGCAGCCACATCAATTCACCCCTCCACTTT. Protein product: CASSHINSPLHF.

This clonotype has a count of ten or more. The V call is TRBV2, the J call TRBJ2-3, with 11 nucleotides matching TRBD2. This CDR3 region has 16 residues. Germline-derived CDR1 and CDR2 are SNHLY and FYNNEI. The V and J ends lost 4 bases and 1 base, in that order; junction bases with no gene match: 4. The CDR3 nucleotides read TGTGCCAGCAGTGCCGGGACTAGCGGCCGCACAGATACGCAGTATTTT. As protein: CASSAGTSGRTDTQYF.

This chain joins TRBV30 and TRBJ2-2; D gene uncertain. The CDR3 is 12 amino acids. V lost 0 bases and J lost 6, with 5 bases in between. Germline V gene sequence: CDR1 GTSNPN, CDR2 SVGIG (reference sequence). CDR3 in amino acids: CAWSVKAGELFF. The CDR3 DNA reads TGTGCCTGGAGTGTTAAGGCCGGGGAGCTGTTTTTT.

In regard to this clonotype: The conserved phenylalanine or tryptophan is not found at the CDR3 terminus, so this likely reflects a read error. The DNA is left out, because the CDR3 cannot be placed on it with certainty; the CDR3 is given as TCRdb lists it. V and J are TRBV2 and TRBJ1-2. The CDR3 length equals 14 residues, ends included. Germline assignment: CDR1 SNHLY and CDR2 FYNNEI. CDR3 loop: CASSDWPSGTINAY.

This clonotype has only a few counts. A much larger clonotype is one base distant, so this may be a read error. The V gene is TRBV5-6, the J gene TRBJ2-2, with D perhaps matching TRBD2 (5 bases). The CDR3 has 14 amino acids. CDR1 SGHDT and CDR2 YYEEEE come from the germline V gene. The CDR3 DNA follows: TGTGCCCGCAGCTTGGACTGGGGATTCGGGGAGCTGTTTTTT. Its translation is CARSLDWGFGELFF.

This clonotype was seen repeatedly, ten times or more. The chain combines TRBV4-1 with TRBJ2-7; 11 nucleotides align to TRBD2. V lost 4 bases, J lost 1 base, and 6 bases stayed unmatched. CDR3 size: 16 residues. Germline V CDR1 and CDR2: MGHRA, YSYEKL. CDR3 sequence (DNA): TGCGCCAGCAGCCCTACCGGGACTAGCGGATCCTACGAGCAGTACTTC. Translation gives CASSPTGTSGSYEQYF.